The 24 T cell receptor beta chains given below trace back to one sample, sequenced in a study of human T cells and chemical hapten exposure. TCRdb processed the RACE reads anew with MiXCR; each CDR3 protein has one entry. Among 100,000 to 120,000 distinct CDR3 sequences listed, about 34% were seen once. Time point: patch test 3, about 24 weeks after DPC sensitization. The treatment was: therapeutic diphenylcyclopropenone sensitization with weekly scalp DPC. This specimen was whole blood, taken in connection with sensitization to the hapten diphenylcyclopropenone (DPC). The receptors were gathered from a man in his forties with alopecia areata. Some clones in this sample may be carry-over from other donors' samples.

This clonotype has just a few counts. This sequence joins TRBV10-3 and TRBJ2-7; D perhaps matches TRBD2 (5 bases). The V end lost 3 bases, the J end lost 6 bases, and 9 bases lay between the germline ends. This CDR3 is 12 amino acids long. Looked up from germline, CDR1 is ENHRY and CDR2 is SYGVKD. The chain's CDR3 is CAISDGVLEQYV. The CDR3 bases are TGTGCCATCAGTGACGGGGTTCTCGAGCAGTACGTC.

This chain connects TRBV28 to TRBJ2-7; 9 nucleotides line up with TRBD2. The CDR3 has 18 amino acids. After removal of 6 bases from V and 1 base from J, the junction contained 16 bases not matched to a gene. CDR1 is MDHEN and CDR2 is SYDVKM in the germline V gene. The CDR3: CASRPHWASGDRSYEQYF. The CDR3 DNA is TGTGCCAGCAGACCACACTGGGCTAGCGGGGACCGATCCTACGAGCAGTACTTC.

This clonotype was recorded a few times. This rearrangement joins TRBV28 to TRBJ2-4; no clear D. In germline, CDR1 is MDHEN, CDR2 SYDVKM. The CDR3 extends over 15 amino acids. V was pared by 4 bases and J by 8 bases, with 18 bases between. DNA of the CDR3: TGTGCCAGCAGTTCACCTGCCCTAGGAATAGACATTCAGTACTTC. This encodes CASSSPALGIDIQYF.

The V gene is TRBV6-5, the J gene TRBJ2-5; TRBD2 matches 16 bases. The germline CDR1 and CDR2 sequences are MNHEY and SVGAGI. This CDR3 has 19 residues. With V trimmed by 4 bases and J by 2 bases, 10 bases remained unmatched. The CDR3 nucleotides read TGTGCCAGCAGTTCCTCCGGGACTAGCGGGAGGGCCCTACAAGAGACCCAGTACTTC. Translation gives CASSSSGTSGRALQETQYF.

This sequence joins TRBV14 and TRBJ1-1; a possible D gene is TRBD1 (6 bases). The CDR3 contains 13 residues. The germline gives CDR1 SGHDN, CDR2 FVKESK. V lost 4 bases, J lost 7 bases, and 13 bases lay in between. As DNA, the CDR3 is TGTGCCAGCAGCCCCCGGGGGGCCCATGAAGCTTTCTTT. It translates to CASSPRGAHEAFF. Using reference TRBV14 and TRBJ1-1 for the parts outside the CDR3, the full variable domain is EAGVTQFPSHSVIEKGQTVTLRCDPISGHDNLYWYRRVMGKEIKFLLHFVKESKQDESGMPNNRFLAERTGGTYSTLKVQPAELEDSGVYFCASSPRGAHEAFFGQGTRLTVV.

This clonotype was seen a handful of times. This sequence joins TRBV6-2 or TRBV6-3 and TRBJ2-1, with 13 positions matching TRBD2. Per germline, CDR1 MNHEY and CDR2 SVGEGT. The CDR3 has 17 residues. With 5 bases clipped from V and 10 bases from J, the junction kept 14 bases outside the gene matches. The CDR3 spells CASSIFQTGLAGAEQFF. Here the CDR3 DNA reads TGTGCCAGCAGTATCTTTCAAACAGGACTAGCGGGAGCCGAGCAGTTCTTC.

The chain links TRBV6-2 or TRBV6-3 to TRBJ2-1, with 8 bases fitting TRBD1. CDR3 size: 14 residues. CDR1 is MNHEY, CDR2 SVGEGT, per germline. V dropped 6 bases and J dropped 6; count of bases not matched to a gene: 7. The CDR3 is CASRPGTGANEQFF. CDR3 bases: TGTGCCAGCAGACCCGGGACAGGAGCCAATGAGCAGTTCTTC.

V gene TRBV5-1 combines with J gene TRBJ1-1; 9 bases match TRBD1. Germline values: CDR1 SGHRS, CDR2 YFSETQ. The CDR3 runs to 12 residues. V gave up 4 bases and J gave up 10 bases; unmatched junction bases: 5. The CDR3: CASSLGQGRAFF. Written as DNA, the CDR3 is TGCGCCAGCAGCCTCGGACAGGGGAGAGCTTTCTTT.

The V call is TRBV5-1, the J call TRBJ2-3; D is perhaps TRBD1 (7 bases). The CDR3 totals 15 residues. Trimming stripped 5 bases from V and 2 bases from J, with 15 bases between. Germline V gene data show CDR1 as SGHRS and CDR2 as YFSETQ. The CDR3 sequence is CASRSQGEDTDTQYF. DNA for the CDR3: TGCGCCAGCAGGTCTCAGGGGGAGGACACAGATACGCAGTATTTT.

The chain carries TRBV29-1 and TRBJ2-1; D is unclear. V was cut by 4 bases and J by 4 bases, with 5 bases left in between. Per the germline V gene, CDR1 is SQVTM and CDR2 is ANQGSEA. This CDR3 spans 11 amino acids. The CDR3 reads CSVAAYNEQFF. CDR3 in DNA: TGCAGCGTTGCAGCGTACAATGAGCAGTTCTTC.

This clonotype was found many times. The V gene is TRBV30, the J gene TRBJ2-1, with TRBD2 matching over 10 bases. Losses at the gene ends were 4 bases for V and 8 bases for J; bases not matched to a gene: 5. The length of the CDR3 is 13 residues. Germline V gives CDR1 GTSNPN, CDR2 SVGIG (reference sequence). The CDR3, as DNA: TGTGCCTGGACCCGGACTAGCGGCGATGAGCAGTTCTTC. This translates into CAWTRTSGDEQFF. Full variable domain (outside the CDR3, taken from reference TRBV30 and TRBJ2-1): SQTIHQWPATLVQPVGSPLSLECTVEGTSNPNLYWYRQAAGRGLQLLFYSVGIGQISSEVPQNLSASRPQDRQFILSSKKLLLSDSGFYLCAWTRTSGDEQFFGPGTRLTVL.

This clonotype turned up a few times. The chain uses TRBV4-3 and TRBJ2-2; perhaps TRBD2 as D (5 bases). Trimming took off 0 bases at V and 3 bases at J, with 8 bases between the two ends. Germline-derived CDR1 and CDR2 are LGHNA and YSLEER. This CDR3 contains 15 residues. The CDR3 DNA follows: TGCGCCAGCAGCCAAGAGGCCGGGGACACCGGGGAGCTGTTTTTT. This translates into CASSQEAGDTGELFF.

The chain combines TRBV5-1 with TRBJ2-3; D possibly corresponds to TRBD2 (5 bases). Per germline, CDR1 SGHRS and CDR2 YFSETQ. This CDR3 has 15 residues. V lost 0 bases and J 4 bases, leaving 12 bases between the germline ends. The CDR3: CASSLVRAGADTQYF. The CDR3 bases are TGCGCCAGCAGCTTGGTTAGGGCGGGTGCAGATACGCAGTATTTT. Full variable domain (missing parts from reference TRBV5-1 and TRBJ2-3): KAGVTQTPRYLIKTRGQQVTLSCSPISGHRSVSWYQQTPGQGLQFLFEYFSETQRNKGNFPGRFSGRQFSNSRSEMNVSTLELGDSALYLCASSLVRAGADTQYFGPGTRLTVL.

This clonotype was counted only a few times. The chain joins TRBV29-1 to TRBJ2-5, with 11 positions matching TRBD2. The CDR3 has 14 amino acids. J lost 7 bases, V lost 7 bases, and 11 bases had no gene match. Germline CDR1 is SQVTM and CDR2 is ANQGSEA. The CDR3 DNA is TGCAGCGGGGGCGTAGCGGGAGGGCGGGGGACCCAGTACTTC. This gives the protein CSGGVAGGRGTQYF.

The J gene is TRBJ2-1, the V gene TRBV6-5; 9 bases are shared with TRBD2. J lost 16 bases, V lost 8 bases, and 12 bases had no gene match. This CDR3 region has 12 residues. Germline CDR1 reads MNHEY; CDR2 reads SVGAGI. The CDR3 spells CASYPGAGGPFF. The CDR3 nucleotides are TGTGCCAGCTATCCGGGGGCGGGAGGGCCCTTCTTC.

The CDR3 DNA reads as TGCGCCAGCAGCCAAGATCAACTAGCGGGAGTTACAGGCACAGATACGCAGTATTTT. Translating gives CASSQDQLAGVTGTDTQYF. This rearrangement joins TRBV4-3 to TRBJ2-3, with 11 nucleotides matching TRBD2. Germline V gene lookup returns CDR1 LGHNA and CDR2 YSLEER. The CDR3 runs to 19 residues. V dropped 0 bases and J dropped 1; count of bases not matched to a gene: 9.

The V call is TRBV6-2 or TRBV6-3, the J call TRBJ2-3, with a tentative D call TRBD1 (5 bases). This CDR3 is 16 amino acids long. Germline assignment: CDR1 MNHEY and CDR2 SVGEGT. V dropped 6 bases and J dropped 0 bases, with 16 bases sitting between them. As DNA, the CDR3 is TGTGCCAGCAGCAGTAACAGGATTTGGAGCACAGATACGCAGTATTTT. It translates to CASSSNRIWSTDTQYF.

The chain is built from TRBV29-1 and TRBJ1-1, with D perhaps TRBD1 (6 bases). CDR3 length equals 14 residues. With 8 bases removed from V and 0 bases from J, the gap between germline ends came to 16 bases. Per germline, CDR1 SQVTM and CDR2 ANQGSEA. The CDR3 DNA reads TGCAGCTCGGACAGTTATAACATGAACACTGAAGCTTTCTTT. Translating it yields CSSDSYNMNTEAFF.

The chain combines TRBV12-3 or TRBV12-4 with TRBJ2-6, with D possibly matching TRBD2 (5 bases). This CDR3 is 15 amino acids long. V was trimmed by 3 bases and J by 4 bases, leaving 10 bases between them. The CDR3 nucleotides are TGTGCCAGCAGTTTTGGGGAGCCCGGGGCCAACGTCCTGACTTTC. Translating it yields CASSFGEPGANVLTF.

This clonotype was seen a handful of times. V gene TRBV18 combines with J gene TRBJ1-1; 8 bases are shared with TRBD1. V was clipped by 3 bases and J by 0 bases; unmatched bases: 3. The CDR3 runs to 15 residues. Germline V CDR1 and CDR2: KGHSH, LQKENI. The CDR3 coding sequence is TGTGCCAGCTCACCCGGACAGGGCATGAACACTGAAGCTTTCTTT. Translating gives CASSPGQGMNTEAFF.

The V and J genes are TRBV20-1 and TRBJ2-7; D is unresolved. The germline V and J ends were trimmed by 3 bases and 0 bases, with 9 bases remaining between them. Germline values: CDR1 DFQATT, CDR2 SNEGSKA (reference sequence). The CDR3 has 13 residues. This chain's CDR3 is CSASRGISYEQYF. The CDR3 DNA reads as TGCAGTGCTAGTCGTGGGATCTCCTACGAGCAGTACTTC.

This clonotype was observed a few times. The rearrangement uses TRBV18 and TRBJ2-3; D is unresolved. Looked up from germline, CDR1 is KGHSH and CDR2 is LQKENI. The CDR3 is made up of 16 amino acids. V lost 6 bases, J lost 4 bases, and 20 bases lay in between. The CDR3 spells CASSFLDPAVADTQYF. The CDR3, as DNA: TGTGCCAGCTCGTTTCTGGACCCGGCGGTCGCAGATACGCAGTATTTT.

The chain links TRBV7-2 to TRBJ2-1; D is undetermined. V lost 4 bases, J lost 7 bases, and 26 bases lay in between. Germline CDR1 reads SGHTA; CDR2 reads FQGNSA. CDR3 length: 18 amino acids. This CDR3 is CASSYSGVSRFFKNEQFF. The CDR3 nucleotides read TGTGCCAGCAGCTATAGTGGGGTTTCTAGGTTCTTTAAGAATGAGCAGTTCTTC.

This clonotype was seen more than once but under ten times. The J gene is TRBJ2-5, the V gene TRBV20-1, with a tentative D call TRBD2 (6 bases). The CDR3 has 16 residues. Trimming pared 3 bases from V and 4 bases from J, leaving 21 bases between. Germline CDR1 and CDR2: DFQATT and SNEGSKA (reference sequence). The CDR3 DNA follows: TGCAGTGCTAGCGCCGGGGAAGGGCTAGCGTCAGAGACCCAGTACTTC. Encoded protein: CSASAGEGLASETQYF.